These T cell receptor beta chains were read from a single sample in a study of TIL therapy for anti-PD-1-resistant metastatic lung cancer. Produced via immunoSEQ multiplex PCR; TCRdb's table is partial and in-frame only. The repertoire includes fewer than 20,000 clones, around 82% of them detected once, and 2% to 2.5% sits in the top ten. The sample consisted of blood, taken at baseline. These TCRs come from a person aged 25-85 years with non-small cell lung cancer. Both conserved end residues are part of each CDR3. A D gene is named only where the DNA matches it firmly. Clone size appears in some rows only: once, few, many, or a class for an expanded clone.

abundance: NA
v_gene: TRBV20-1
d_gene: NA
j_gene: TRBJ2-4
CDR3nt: TGCAGTGCTAGAGCAGGGTTCATTCAGTACTTC
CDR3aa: CSARAGFIQYF

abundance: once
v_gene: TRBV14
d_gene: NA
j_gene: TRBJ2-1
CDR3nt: TGTGCCAGCAGCCAAGATAAAGGGAGTAAGCAGTTCTTC
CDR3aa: CASSQDKGSKQFF

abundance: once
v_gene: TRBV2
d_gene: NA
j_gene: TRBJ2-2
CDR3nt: TGTGCCAGCAGTGGTCTAAGAGCGGAGCTGTTTTTT
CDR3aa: CASSGLRAELFF

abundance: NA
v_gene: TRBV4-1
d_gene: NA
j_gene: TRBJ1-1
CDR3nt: TGCGCCAGCACCGACACTGAAGCTTTCTTT
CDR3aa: CASTDTEAFF

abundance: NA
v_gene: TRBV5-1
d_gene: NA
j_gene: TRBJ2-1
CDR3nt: TGCGCCAGCAGGACAGTTTTCTACAATGAGCAGTTCTTC
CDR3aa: CASRTVFYNEQFF

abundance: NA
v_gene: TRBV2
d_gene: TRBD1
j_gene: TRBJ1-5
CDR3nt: TGTGCCAGCAGTTCGACAGGGGGCGGCAATCAGCCCCAGCATTTT
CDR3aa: CASSSTGGGNQPQHF

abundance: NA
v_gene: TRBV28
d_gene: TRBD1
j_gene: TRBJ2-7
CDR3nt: TGTGCCAGCGATGACAGGGAGTTCCCCTACGAGCAGTACTTC
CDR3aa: CASDDREFPYEQYF

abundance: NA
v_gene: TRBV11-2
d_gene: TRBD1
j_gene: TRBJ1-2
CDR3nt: TGTGCCAGCAGCTACACGACAGGGGCTGATAACTATGGCTACACCTTC
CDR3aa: CASSYTTGADNYGYTF

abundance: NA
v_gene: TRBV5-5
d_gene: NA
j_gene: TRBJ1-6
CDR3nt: TGTGCCAGCAACTACCAAGGGGGTTATTCACCCCTCCACTTT
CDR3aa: CASNYQGGYSPLHF

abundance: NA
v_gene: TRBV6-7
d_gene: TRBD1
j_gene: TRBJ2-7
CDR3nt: TGTGCCAGCAGCCCCAGGGACAGGGGGTGGGACGAGCAGTACTTC
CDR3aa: CASSPRDRGWDEQYF

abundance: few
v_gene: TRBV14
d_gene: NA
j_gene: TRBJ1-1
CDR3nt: TGTGCCAGCAGCCAAGAAGCGGCGCTGAACACTGAAGCTTTCTTT
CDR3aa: CASSQEAALNTEAFF

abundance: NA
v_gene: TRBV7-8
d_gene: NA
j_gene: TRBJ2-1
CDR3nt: TGTGCCAGCAGCTTAGAGGGCCAATCTGGTGAGCAGTTCTTC
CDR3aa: CASSLEGQSGEQFF

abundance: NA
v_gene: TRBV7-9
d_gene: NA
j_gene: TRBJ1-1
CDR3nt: TGTGCCAGCAGCTTAGTCACGAACCTTGAAGCTTTCTTT
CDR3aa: CASSLVTNLEAFF

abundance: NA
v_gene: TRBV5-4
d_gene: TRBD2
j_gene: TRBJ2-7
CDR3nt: TGTGCCAGCAGCTTGGGAGCGGGGAGCTCCTACGAGCAGTACTTC
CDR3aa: CASSLGAGSSYEQYF

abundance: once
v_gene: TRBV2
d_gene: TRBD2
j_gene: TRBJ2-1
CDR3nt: TGTGCCAGCATTGCTTGGACTAGCGGTCATCAACAGTTCTTC
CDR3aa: CASIAWTSGHQQFF

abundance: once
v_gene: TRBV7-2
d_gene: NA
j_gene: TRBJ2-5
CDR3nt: TGTGCCAGCAGCTTAGGCCCCCCCCTCGCTACTGAGACCCAGTACTTC
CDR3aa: CASSLGPPLATETQYF

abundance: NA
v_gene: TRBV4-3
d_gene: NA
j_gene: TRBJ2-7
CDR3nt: TGCGCCAGCAGCCAAGATGAGGCGCAAGGGTCCGAGCAGTACTTC
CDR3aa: CASSQDEAQGSEQYF

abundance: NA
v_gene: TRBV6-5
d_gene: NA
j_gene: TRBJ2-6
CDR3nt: TGTGCCAGCAGCCCGGGCCACTCTGGGGCCAACGTCCTGACTTTC
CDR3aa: CASSPGHSGANVLTF

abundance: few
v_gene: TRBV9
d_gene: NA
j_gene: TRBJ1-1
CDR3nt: TGTGCCAGCAGCGTCGATACCGGATCAGGGCGCCCTGAAGCTTTCTTT
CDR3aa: CASSVDTGSGRPEAFF

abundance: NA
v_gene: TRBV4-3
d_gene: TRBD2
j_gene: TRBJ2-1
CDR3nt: TGCGCCAGCAGGTTATTAGCGGGGGCTAAGGATGAGCAGTTCTTC
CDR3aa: CASRLLAGAKDEQFF

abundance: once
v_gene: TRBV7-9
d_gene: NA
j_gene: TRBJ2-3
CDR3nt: TGTGCCAGCAGCTTTCTGGGGGGCACAGATACGCAGTATTTT
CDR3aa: CASSFLGGTDTQYF

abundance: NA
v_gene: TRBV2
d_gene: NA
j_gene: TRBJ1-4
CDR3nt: TGTGCCACCTCCCGGACATCCGCAACTAATGAAAAACTGTTTTTT
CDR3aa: CATSRTSATNEKLFF

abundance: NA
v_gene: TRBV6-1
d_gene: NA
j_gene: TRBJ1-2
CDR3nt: TGTGCCAGCACCCCAACCCCGGACGGCCACGGCTACACCTTC
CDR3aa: CASTPTPDGHGYTF

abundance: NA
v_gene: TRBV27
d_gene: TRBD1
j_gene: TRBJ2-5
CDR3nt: TGTGCCAGCAGTACCGACAGGGCTCGAGAGACCCAGTACTTC
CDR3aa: CASSTDRARETQYF

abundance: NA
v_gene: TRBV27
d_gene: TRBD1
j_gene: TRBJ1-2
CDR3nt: TGTGCCAGCAGTTTAGAGACAGGGGGCGCCTATGGCTACACCTTC
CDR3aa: CASSLETGGAYGYTF

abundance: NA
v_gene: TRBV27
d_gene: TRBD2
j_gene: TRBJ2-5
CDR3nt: TGTGCCAGCAGTTACACTAGCGGGGGGGCGCGGACCCAGTACTTC
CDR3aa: CASSYTSGGARTQYF

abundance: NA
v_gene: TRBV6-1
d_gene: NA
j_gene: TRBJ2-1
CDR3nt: TGTGCCAGCAGTTACCTTGACGAGCAGTTCTTC
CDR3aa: CASSYLDEQFF

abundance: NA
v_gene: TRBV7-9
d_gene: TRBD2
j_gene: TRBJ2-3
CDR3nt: TGTGCCAGCAGCCTACTAGCGGAGTTACTTTATACGCAGTATTTT
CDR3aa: CASSLLAELLYTQYF

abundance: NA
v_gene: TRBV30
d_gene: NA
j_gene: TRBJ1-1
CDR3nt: TGTGCCTGGATTGATCACAGGACAGAACTTCAGAACACTGAAGCTTTCTTT
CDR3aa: CAWIDHRTELQNTEAFF

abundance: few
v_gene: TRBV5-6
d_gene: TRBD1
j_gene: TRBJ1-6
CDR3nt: TGTGCCAGCAAACGGGACAGGGAACATAATTCACCCCTCCACTTT
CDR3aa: CASKRDREHNSPLHF

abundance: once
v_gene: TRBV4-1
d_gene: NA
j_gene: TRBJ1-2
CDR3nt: TGCGCCAGCAGCCAAGATCCAGGGGTCTATGGCTACACCTTC
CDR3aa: CASSQDPGVYGYTF

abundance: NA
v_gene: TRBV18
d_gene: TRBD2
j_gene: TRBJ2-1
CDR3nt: TGTGCCAGCTCACCGAGGTCCGGGACTAGTGTCAATGAGCAGTTCTTC
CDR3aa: CASSPRSGTSVNEQFF

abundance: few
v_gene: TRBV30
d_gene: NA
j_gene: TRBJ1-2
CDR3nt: TGTGCCTGGAGTGCACAGGGAGGGTATGGCTACACCTTC
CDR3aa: CAWSAQGGYGYTF

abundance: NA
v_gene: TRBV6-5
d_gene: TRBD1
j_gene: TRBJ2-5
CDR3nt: TGTGCCAGCAGTTGGCTGGGACAGGGGAAGGGGACCCAGTACTTC
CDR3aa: CASSWLGQGKGTQYF

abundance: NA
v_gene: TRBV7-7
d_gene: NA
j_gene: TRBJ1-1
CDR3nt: TGTGCTAGCAGCCCAGGACTAAACACTGAAGCTTTCTTT
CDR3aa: CASSPGLNTEAFF

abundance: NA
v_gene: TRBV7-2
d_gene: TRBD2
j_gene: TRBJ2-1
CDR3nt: TGTGCCAGCAGCTTAGTTGCGGGGGGCCCGAATGAGCAGTTCTTC
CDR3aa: CASSLVAGGPNEQFF

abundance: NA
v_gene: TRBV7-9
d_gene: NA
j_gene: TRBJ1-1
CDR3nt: TGTGCCAGCAGCCTACAGGATATGAACACTGAAGCTTTCTTT
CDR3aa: CASSLQDMNTEAFF

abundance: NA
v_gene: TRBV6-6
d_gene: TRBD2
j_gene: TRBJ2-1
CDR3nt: TGTGCCAGCACGCCTAGCGGGGATTCCTACAATGAGCAGTTCTTC
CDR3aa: CASTPSGDSYNEQFF

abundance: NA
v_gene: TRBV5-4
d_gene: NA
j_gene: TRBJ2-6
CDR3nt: TGTGCCAGCAGCTTGGACAGCTCTGGGGCCAACGTCCTGACTTTC
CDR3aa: CASSLDSSGANVLTF

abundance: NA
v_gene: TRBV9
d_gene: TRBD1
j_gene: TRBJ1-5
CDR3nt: TGTGCCAGCAGCCGGGGACAGGGGGAGGGTCAGCCCCAGCATTTT
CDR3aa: CASSRGQGEGQPQHF

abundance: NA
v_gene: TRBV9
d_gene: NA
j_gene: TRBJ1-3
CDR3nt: TGTGCCAGCAGCGAGGGGGTCGGGGGACTCTCTGGAAACACCATATATTTT
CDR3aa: CASSEGVGGLSGNTIYF

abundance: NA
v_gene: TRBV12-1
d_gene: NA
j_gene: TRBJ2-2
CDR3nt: TGTGCCAGCAGCACCCGGGCAGCTCACGCGAACACCGGGGAGCTGTTTTTT
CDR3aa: CASSTRAAHANTGELFF

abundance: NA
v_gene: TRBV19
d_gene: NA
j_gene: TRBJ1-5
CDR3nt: TGTGCCAGTAGTCCCCGGGACTCAGGATGGGGAAATCAGCCCCAGCATTTT
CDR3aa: CASSPRDSGWGNQPQHF

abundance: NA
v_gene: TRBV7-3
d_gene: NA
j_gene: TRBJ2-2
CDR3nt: TGTGCCAGCAGCTTGCCGACAGGTCTGAACACCGGGGAGCTGTTTTTT
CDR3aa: CASSLPTGLNTGELFF

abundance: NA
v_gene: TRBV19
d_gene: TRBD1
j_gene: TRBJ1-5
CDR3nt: TGTGCCAGTAGCTTACCGGGACAGGGGGCAGCGCCCCAGCATTTT
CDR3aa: CASSLPGQGAAPQHF

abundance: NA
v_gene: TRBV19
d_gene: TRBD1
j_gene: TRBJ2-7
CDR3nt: TGTGCCAGTAATGATCCGGGACAGGGGAAGGACGAGCAGTACTTC
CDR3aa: CASNDPGQGKDEQYF

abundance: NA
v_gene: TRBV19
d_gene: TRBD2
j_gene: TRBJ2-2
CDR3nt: TGTGCCACCGGACTAGCGGGACCAAACACCGGGGAGCTGTTTTTT
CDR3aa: CATGLAGPNTGELFF

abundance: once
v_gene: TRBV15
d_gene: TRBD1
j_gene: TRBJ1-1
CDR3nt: TGTGCCACCAGCAGGGGGACAGGGGGCCCCACTGAAGCTTTCTTT
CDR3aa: CATSRGTGGPTEAFF

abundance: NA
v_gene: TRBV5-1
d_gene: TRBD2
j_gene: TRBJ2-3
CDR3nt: TGCGCCAGCAGCGTCCCGGGAGGAGGGGATACGCAGTATTTT
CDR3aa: CASSVPGGGDTQYF

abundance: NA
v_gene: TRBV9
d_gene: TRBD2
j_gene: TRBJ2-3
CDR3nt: TGTGCCAGCAGCATCACTAGCGGGGCGAATACGCAGTATTTT
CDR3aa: CASSITSGANTQYF

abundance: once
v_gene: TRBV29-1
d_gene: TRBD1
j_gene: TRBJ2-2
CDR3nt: TGCAGCGTTGAAACTGGGACAGTCACCGGGGAGCTGTTTTTT
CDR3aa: CSVETGTVTGELFF

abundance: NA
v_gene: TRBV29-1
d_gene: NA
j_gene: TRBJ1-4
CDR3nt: TGCAGCGTTGAGGGTTTCGGGGAAAAACTGTTTTTT
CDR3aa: CSVEGFGEKLFF

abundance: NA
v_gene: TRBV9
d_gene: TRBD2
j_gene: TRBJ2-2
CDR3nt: TGTGCCAGATTACGGGGGGCGAACACCGGGGAGCTGTTTTTT
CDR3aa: CARLRGANTGELFF

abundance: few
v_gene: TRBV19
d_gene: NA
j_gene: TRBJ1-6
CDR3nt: TGTGCCAGTAGGACTGTGGGGGGTAATTCACCCCTCCACTTT
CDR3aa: CASRTVGGNSPLHF

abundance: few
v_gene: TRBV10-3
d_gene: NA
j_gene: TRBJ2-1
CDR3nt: TGTGCCATCAACCCGGGACTCGAGGCGAGTGAGCAGTTCTTC
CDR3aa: CAINPGLEASEQFF

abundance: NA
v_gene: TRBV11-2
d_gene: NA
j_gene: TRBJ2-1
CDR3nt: TGTGCCAGCAGCTGGACTGGAATATACAATGAGCAGTTCTTC
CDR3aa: CASSWTGIYNEQFF

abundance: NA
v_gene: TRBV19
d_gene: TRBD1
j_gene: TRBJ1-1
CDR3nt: TGTGCCAGTAGTATGACAGGGCTGAACACTGAAGCTTTCTTT
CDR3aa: CASSMTGLNTEAFF